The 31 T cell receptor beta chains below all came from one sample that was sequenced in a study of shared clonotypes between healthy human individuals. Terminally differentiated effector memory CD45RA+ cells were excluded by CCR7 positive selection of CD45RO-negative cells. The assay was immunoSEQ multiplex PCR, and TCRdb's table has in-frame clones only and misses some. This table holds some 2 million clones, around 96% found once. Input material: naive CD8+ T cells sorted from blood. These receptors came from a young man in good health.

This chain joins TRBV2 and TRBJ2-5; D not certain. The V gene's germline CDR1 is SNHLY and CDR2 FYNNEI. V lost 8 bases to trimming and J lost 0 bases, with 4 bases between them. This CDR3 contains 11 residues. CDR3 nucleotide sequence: TGTGCCAGCGGAAACCAAGAGACCCAGTACTTC. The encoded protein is CASGNQETQYF. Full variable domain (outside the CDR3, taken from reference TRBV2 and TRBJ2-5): EPEVTQTPSHQVTQMGQEVILRCVPISNHLYFYWYRQILGQKVEFLVSFYNNEISEKSEIFDDQFSVERPDGSNFTLKIRSTKLEDSAMYFCASGNQETQYFGPGTRLLVL.

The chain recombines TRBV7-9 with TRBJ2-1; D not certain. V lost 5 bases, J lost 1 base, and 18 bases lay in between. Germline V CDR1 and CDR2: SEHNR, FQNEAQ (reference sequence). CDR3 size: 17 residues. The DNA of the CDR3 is TGTGCCAGCAGCCCCAACCTTGTTAGCCTTTCCTACAATGAGCAGTTCTTC. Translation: CASSPNLVSLSYNEQFF.

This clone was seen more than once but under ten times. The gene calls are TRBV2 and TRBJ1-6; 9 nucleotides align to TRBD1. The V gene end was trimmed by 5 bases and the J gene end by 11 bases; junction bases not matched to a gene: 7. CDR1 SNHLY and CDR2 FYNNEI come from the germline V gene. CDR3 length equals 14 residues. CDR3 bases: TGTGCCAGCAGTACCGGGACAGGGATGACACCCCTCCACTTT. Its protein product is CASSTGTGMTPLHF.

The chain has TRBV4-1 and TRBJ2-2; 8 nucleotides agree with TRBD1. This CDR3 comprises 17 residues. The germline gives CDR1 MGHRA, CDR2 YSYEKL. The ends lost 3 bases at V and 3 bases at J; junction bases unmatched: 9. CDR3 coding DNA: TGCGCCAGCAGCCACTACTTTAACAGGGGGGACACCGGGGAGCTGTTTTTT. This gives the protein CASSHYFNRGDTGELFF.

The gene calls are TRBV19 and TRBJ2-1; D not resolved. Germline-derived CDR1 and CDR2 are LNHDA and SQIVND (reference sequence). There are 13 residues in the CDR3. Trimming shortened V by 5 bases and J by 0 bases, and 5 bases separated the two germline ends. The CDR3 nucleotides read TGTGCCAGTAGTGAGAGCTCCTACAATGAGCAGTTCTTC. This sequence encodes CASSESSYNEQFF.

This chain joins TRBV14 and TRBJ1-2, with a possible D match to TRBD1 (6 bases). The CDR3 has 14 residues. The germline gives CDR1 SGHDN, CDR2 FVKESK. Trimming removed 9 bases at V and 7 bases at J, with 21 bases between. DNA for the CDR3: TGTGCCAGGAACAAGGGGGTAAGTATCAGTGGCTACACCTTC. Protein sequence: CARNKGVSISGYTF. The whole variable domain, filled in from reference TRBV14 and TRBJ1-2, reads EAGVTQFPSHSVIEKGQTVTLRCDPISGHDNLYWYRRVMGKEIKFLLHFVKESKQDESGMPNNRFLAERTGGTYSTLKVQPAELEDSGVYFCARNKGVSISGYTFGSGTRLTVV.

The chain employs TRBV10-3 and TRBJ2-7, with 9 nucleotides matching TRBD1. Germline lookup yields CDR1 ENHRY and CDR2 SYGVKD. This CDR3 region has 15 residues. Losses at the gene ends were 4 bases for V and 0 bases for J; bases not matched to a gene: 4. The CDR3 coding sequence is TGTGCCATCAGTGGACAGGGGGTAAACTCCTACGAGCAGTACTTC. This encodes CAISGQGVNSYEQYF.

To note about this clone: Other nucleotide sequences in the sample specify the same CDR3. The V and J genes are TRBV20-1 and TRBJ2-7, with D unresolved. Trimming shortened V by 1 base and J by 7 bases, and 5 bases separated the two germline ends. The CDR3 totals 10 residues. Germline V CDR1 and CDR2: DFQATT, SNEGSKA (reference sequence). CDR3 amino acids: CSARGGEQYF. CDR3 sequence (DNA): TGCAGTGCTAGAGGAGGTGAGCAGTACTTC.

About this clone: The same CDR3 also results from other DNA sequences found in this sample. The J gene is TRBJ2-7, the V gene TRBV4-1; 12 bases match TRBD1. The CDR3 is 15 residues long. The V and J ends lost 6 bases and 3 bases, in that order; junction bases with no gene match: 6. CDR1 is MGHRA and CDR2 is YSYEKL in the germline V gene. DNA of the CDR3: TGCGCCAGCAGTCCCGGGACAGGGGGCTTCTACGAGCAGTACTTC. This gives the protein CASSPGTGGFYEQYF.

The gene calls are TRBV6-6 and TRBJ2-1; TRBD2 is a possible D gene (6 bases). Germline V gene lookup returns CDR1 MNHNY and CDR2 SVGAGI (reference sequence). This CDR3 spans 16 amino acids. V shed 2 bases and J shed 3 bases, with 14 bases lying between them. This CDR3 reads CASSYPWDSGYNEQFF. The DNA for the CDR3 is TGTGCCAGCAGTTACCCCTGGGATAGCGGCTACAATGAGCAGTTCTTC.

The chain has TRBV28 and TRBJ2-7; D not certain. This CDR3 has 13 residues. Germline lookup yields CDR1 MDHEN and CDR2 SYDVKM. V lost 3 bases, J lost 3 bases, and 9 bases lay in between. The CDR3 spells CASSFLWNYEQYF. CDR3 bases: TGTGCCAGCAGTTTTTTGTGGAACTACGAGCAGTACTTC.

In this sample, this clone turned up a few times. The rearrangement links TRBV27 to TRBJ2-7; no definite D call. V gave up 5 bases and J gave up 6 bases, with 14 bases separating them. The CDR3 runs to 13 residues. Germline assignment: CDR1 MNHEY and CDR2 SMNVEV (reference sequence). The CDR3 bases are TGTGCCAGCAGTCTAAAGGCACAGACCGAGCAGTACTTC. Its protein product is CASSLKAQTEQYF.

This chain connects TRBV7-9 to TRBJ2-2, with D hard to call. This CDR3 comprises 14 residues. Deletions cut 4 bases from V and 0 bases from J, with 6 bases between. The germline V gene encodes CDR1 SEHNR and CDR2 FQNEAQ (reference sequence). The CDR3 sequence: CASSSSANTGELFF. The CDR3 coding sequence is TGTGCCAGCAGCTCCTCAGCGAACACCGGGGAGCTGTTTTTT.

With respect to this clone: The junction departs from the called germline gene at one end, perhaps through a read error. The CDR3 coding sequence is TGTGCCAGCAGCTACCACCGGGACAGTCTTCACTTC. Translated: CASSYHRDSLHF. This chain uses TRBV7-9 with TRBJ2-4; 7 nucleotides line up with TRBD1. Germline V gives CDR1 SEHNR, CDR2 FQNEAQ (reference sequence). The CDR3 sequence is 12 residues long.

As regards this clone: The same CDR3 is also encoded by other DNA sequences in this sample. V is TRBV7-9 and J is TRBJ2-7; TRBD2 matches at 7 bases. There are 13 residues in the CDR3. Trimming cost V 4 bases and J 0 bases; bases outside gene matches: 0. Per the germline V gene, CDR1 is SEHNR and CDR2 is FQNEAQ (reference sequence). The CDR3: CASSSSGSYEQYF. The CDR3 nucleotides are TGTGCCAGCAGCTCTAGCGGCTCCTACGAGCAGTACTTC.

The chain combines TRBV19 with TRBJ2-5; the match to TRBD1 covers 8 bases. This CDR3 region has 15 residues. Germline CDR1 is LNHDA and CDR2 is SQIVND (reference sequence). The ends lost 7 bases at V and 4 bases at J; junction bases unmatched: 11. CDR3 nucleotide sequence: TGTGCCAGTACCCGACAGGGGCCGGTAGGAGAGACCCAGTACTTC. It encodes CASTRQGPVGETQYF.

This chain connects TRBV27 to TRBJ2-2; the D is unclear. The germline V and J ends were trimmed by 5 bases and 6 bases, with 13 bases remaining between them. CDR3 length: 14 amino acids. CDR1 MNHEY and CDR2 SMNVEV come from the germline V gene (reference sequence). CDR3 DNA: TGTGCCAGCAGTGTCACGGGCTCACCCGGGGAGCTGTTTTTT. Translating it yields CASSVTGSPGELFF.

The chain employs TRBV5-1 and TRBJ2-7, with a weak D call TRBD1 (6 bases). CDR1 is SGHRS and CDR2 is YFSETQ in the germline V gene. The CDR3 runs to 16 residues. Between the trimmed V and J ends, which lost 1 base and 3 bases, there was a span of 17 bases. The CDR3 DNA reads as TGCGCCAGCAGCTTGAACGGACCGACAGGAGGCTACGAGCAGTACTTC. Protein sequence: CASSLNGPTGGYEQYF.

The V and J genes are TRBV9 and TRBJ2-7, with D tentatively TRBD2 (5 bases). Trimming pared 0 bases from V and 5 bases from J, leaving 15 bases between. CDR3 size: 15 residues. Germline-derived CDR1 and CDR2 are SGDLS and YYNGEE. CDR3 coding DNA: TGTGCCAGCAGCGTAGGAGGCGGAGGTGGGGACGAGCAGTACTTC. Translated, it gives CASSVGGGGGDEQYF.

The CDR3 loop reads CASSQPPVGGANTEAFF. DNA of the CDR3: TGCGCCAGCAGCCAACCCCCCGTGGGGGGGGCGAACACTGAAGCTTTCTTT. The chain carries TRBV4-3 and TRBJ1-1; possibly TRBD1 for D (6 bases). The germline V gene has CDR1 LGHNA and CDR2 YSLEER. V was pared by 2 bases and J by 1 base, with 17 bases between. The length of the CDR3 is 17 residues.

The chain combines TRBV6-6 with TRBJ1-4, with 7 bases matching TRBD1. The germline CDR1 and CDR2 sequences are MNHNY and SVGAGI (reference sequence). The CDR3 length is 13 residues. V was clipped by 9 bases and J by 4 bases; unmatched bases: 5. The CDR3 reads CASRGLINEKLFF. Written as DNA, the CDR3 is TGTGCCAGTAGGGGGCTTATTAATGAAAAACTGTTTTTT.

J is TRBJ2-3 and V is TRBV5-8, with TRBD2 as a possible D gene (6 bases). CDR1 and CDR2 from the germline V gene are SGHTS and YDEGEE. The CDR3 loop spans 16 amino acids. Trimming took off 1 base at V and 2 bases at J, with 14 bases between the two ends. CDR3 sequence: CASSLFGGPLTDTQYF. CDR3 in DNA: TGTGCCAGCAGCTTGTTCGGGGGTCCCCTCACAGATACGCAGTATTTT.

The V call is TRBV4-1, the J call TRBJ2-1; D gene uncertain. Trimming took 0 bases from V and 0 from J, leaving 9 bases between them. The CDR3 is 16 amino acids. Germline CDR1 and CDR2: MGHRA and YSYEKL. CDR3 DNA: TGCGCCAGCAGCCAAGAGGGGATGAGCTCCTACAATGAGCAGTTCTTC. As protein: CASSQEGMSSYNEQFF.

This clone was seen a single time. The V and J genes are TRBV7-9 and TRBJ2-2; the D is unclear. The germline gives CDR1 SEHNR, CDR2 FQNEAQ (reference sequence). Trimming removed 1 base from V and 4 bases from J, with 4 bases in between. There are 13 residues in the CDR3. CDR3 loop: CASSLEFTGELFF. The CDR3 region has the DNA TGTGCCAGCAGCTTAGAATTCACCGGGGAGCTGTTTTTT.

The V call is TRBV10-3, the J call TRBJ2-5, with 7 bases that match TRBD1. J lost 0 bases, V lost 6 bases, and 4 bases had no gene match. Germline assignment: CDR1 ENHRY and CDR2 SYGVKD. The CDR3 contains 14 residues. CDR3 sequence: CAISWDSNQETQYF. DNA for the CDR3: TGTGCCATCAGCTGGGACAGCAACCAAGAGACCCAGTACTTC.

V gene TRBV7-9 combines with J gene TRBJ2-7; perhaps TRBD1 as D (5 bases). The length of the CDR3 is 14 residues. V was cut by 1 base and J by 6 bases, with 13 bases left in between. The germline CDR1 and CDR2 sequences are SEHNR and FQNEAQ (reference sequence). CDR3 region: CASSLGATGSEQYF. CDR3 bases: TGTGCCAGCAGCTTAGGGGCAACAGGAAGCGAGCAGTACTTC.

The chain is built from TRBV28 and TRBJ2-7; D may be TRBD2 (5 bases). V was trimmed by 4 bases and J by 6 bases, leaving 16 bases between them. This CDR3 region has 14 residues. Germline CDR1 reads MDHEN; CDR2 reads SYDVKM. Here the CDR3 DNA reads TGTGCCAGCAGTTCCCCGGGAACACCCCTCGAGCAGTACTTC. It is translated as CASSSPGTPLEQYF. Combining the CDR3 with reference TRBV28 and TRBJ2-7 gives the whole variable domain DVKVTQSSRYLVKRTGEKVFLECVQDMDHENMFWYRQDPGLGLRLIYFSYDVKMKEKGDIPEGYSVSREKKERFSLILESASTNQTSMYLCASSSPGTPLEQYFGPGTRLTVT.

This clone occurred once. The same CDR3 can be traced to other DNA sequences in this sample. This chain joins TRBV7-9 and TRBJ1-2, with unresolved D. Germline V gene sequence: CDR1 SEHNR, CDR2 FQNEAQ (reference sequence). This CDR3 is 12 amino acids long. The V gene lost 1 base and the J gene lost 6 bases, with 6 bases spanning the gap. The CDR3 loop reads CASSLVLDGYTF. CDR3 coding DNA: TGTGCCAGCAGCTTAGTCCTGGATGGCTACACCTTC.

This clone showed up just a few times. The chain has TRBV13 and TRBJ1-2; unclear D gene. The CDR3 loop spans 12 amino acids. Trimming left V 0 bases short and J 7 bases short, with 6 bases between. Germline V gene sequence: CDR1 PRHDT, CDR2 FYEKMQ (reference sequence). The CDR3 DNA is TGTGCCAGCAGCTTAGGAGGGCTTGGCTACACCTTC. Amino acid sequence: CASSLGGLGYTF.

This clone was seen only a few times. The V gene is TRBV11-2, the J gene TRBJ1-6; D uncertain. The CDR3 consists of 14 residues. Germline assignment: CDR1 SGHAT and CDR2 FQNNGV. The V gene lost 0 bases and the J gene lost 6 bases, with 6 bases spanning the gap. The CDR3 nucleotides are TGTGCCAGCAGCTTAGAGTTCGGTAATTCACCCCTCCACTTT. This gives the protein CASSLEFGNSPLHF. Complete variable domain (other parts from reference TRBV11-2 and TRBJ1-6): EAGVAQSPRYKIIEKRQSVAFWCNPISGHATLYWYQQILGQGPKLLIQFQNNGVVDDSQLPKDRFSAERLKGVDSTLKIQPAKLEDSAVYLCASSLEFGNSPLHFGNGTRLTVT.

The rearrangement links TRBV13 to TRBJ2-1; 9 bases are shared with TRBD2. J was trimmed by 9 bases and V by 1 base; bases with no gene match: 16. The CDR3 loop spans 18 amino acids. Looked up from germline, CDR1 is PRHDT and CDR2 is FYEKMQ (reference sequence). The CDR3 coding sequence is TGTGCCAGCAGCTTAGTGCCAGCGGGAGGCGAATTTCTGGGTGAGCAGTTCTTC. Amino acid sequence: CASSLVPAGGEFLGEQFF.